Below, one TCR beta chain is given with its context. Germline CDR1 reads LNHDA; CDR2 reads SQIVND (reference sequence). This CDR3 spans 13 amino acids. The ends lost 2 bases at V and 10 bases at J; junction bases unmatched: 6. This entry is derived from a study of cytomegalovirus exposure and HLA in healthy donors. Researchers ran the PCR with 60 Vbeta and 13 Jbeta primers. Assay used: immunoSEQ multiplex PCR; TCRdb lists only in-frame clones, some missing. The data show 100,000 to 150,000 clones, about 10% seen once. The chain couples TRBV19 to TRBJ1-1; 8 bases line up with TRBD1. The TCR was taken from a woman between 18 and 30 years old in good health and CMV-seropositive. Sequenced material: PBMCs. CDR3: CASSIFDGQGAFF. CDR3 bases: TGTGCCAGTAGTATATTTGACGGACAGGGAGCTTTCTTT.